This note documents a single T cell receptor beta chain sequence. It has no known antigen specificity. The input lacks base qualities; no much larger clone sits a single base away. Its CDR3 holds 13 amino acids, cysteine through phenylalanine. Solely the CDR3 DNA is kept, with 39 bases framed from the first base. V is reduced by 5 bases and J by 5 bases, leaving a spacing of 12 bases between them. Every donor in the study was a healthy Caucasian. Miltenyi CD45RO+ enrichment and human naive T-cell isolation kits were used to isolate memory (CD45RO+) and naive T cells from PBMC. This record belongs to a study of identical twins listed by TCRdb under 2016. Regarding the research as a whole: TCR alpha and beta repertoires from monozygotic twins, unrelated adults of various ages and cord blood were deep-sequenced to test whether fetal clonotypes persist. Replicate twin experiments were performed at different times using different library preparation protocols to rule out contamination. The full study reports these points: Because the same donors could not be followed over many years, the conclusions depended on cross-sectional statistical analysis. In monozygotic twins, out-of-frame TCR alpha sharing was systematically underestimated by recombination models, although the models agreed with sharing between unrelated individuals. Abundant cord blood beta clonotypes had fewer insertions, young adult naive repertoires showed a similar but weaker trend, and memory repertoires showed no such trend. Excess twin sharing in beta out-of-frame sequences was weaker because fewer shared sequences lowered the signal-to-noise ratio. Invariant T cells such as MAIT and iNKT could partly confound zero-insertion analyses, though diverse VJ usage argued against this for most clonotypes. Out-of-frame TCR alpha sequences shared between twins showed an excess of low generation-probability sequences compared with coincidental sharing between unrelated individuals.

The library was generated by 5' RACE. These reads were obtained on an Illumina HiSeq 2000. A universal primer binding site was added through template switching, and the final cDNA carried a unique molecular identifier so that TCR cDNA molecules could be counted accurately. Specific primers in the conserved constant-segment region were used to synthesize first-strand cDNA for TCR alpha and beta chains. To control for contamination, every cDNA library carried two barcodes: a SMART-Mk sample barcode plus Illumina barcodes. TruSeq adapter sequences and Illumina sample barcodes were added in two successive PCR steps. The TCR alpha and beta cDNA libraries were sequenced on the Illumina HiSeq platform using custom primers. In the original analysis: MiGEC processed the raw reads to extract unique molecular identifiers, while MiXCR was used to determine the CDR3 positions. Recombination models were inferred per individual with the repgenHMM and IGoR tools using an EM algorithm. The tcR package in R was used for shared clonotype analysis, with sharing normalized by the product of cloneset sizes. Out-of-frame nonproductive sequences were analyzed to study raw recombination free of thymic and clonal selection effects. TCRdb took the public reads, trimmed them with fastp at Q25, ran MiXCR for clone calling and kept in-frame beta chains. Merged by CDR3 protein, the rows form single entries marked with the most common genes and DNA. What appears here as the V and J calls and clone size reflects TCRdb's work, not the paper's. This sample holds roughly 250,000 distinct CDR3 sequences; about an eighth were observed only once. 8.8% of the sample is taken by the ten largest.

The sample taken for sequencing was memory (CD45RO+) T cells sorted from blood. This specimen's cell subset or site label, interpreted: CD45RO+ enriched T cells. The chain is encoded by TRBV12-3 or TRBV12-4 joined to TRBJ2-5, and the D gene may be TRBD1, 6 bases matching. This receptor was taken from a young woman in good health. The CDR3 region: CASSKGHQETQYF. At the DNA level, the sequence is TGTGCCAGCAGTAAGGGACATCAGGAGACCCAGTACTTC.